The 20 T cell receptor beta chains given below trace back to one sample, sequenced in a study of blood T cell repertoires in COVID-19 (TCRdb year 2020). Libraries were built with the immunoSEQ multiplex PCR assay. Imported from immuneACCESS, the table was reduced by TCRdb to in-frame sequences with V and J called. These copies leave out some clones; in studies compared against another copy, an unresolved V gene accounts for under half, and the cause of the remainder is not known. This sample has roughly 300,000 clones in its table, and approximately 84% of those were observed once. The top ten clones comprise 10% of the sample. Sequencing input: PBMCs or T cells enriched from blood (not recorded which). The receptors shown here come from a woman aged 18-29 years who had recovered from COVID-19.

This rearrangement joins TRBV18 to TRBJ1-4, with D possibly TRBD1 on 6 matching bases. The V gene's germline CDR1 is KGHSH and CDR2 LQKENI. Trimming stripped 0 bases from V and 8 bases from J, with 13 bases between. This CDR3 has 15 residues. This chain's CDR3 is CASSPPNREGEKLFF. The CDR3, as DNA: TGTGCCAGCTCACCACCAAACAGGGAGGGCGAAAAACTGTTTTTT.

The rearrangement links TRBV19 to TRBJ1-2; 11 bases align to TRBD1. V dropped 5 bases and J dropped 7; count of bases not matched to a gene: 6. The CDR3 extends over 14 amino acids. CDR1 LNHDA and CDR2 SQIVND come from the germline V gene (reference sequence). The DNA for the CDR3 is TGTGCCAGTAGTCTTGGACAGGGGGCTGGTGGCTACACCTTC. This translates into CASSLGQGAGGYTF.

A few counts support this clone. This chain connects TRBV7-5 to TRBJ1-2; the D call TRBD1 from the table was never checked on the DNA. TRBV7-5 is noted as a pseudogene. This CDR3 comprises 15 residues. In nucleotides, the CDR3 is TGTGTCAGAAGCTTCCCGGACAGGGGGTGTTTTGGCTACACCTTC. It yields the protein CVRSFPDRGCFGYTF.

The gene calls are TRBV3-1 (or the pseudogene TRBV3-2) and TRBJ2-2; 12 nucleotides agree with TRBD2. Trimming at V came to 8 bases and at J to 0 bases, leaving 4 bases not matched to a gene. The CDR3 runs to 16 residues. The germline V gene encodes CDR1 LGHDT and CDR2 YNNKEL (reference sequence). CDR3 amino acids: CASGRTSGANTGELFF. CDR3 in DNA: TGTGCCAGCGGAAGGACTAGCGGGGCGAACACCGGGGAGCTGTTTTTT.

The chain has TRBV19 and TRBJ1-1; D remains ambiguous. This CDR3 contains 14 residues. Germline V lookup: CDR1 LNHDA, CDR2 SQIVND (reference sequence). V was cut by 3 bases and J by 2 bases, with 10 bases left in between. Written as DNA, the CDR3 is TGTGCCAGTAGTATCATGGGAGGTAACACTGAAGCTTTCTTT. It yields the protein CASSIMGGNTEAFF. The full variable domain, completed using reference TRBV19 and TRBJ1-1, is DGGITQSPKYLFRKEGQNVTLSCEQNLNHDAMYWYRQDPGQGLRLIYYSQIVNDFQKGDIAEGYSVSREKKESFPLTVTSAQKNPTAFYLCASSIMGGNTEAFFGQGTRLTVV.

For the CDR3, the DNA is TGTGCCAGCAGTGAAATACAGGGGGCGAGGGAGAAAGAAGCTTTCTTT. It translates to CASSEIQGAREKEAFF. V is TRBV6-1 and J is TRBJ1-1; 9 positions match TRBD1. The CDR3 is 16 residues long. Germline V gene lookup returns CDR1 MNHNS and CDR2 SASEGT. The junction had 12 bases not matched to a gene; V was cut back by 2 bases and J by 8 bases.

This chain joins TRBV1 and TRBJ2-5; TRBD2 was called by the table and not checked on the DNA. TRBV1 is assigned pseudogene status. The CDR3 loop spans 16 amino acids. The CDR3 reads CTSPGASGRYQETQYF. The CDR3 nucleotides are TGCACCAGCCCAGGGGCTAGCGGGAGGTACCAAGAGACCCAGTACTTC.

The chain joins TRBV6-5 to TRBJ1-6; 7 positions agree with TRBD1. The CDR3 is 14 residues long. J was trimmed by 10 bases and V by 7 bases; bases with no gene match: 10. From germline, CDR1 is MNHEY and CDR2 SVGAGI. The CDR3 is CASTLGGHSSPLHF. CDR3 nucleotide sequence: TGTGCCAGCACCCTAGGGGGCCACTCGTCACCCCTCCACTTT.

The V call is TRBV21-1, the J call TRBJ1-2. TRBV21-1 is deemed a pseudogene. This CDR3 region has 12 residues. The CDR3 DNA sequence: TGTGCCAGCAGCAAGCGAGAGGTTGGCTACACCTTC. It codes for CASSKREVGYTF.

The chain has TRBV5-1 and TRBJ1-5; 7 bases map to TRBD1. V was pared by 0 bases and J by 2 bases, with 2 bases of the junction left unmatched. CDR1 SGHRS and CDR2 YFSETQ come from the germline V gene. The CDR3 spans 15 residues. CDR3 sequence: CASSLGQGGNQPQHF. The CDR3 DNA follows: TGCGCCAGCAGCTTGGGTCAGGGGGGCAATCAGCCCCAGCATTTT.

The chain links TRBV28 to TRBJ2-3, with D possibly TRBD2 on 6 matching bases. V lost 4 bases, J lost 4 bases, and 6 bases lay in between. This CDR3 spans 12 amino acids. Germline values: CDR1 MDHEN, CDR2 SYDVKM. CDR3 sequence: CASSWGADTQYF. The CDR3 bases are TGTGCCAGCAGTTGGGGGGCAGATACGCAGTATTTT.

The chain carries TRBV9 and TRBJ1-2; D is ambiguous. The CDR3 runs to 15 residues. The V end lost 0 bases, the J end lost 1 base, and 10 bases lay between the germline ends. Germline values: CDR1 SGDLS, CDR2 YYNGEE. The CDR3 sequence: CASSVDGWSNYGYTF. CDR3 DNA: TGTGCCAGCAGCGTAGACGGTTGGAGTAACTATGGCTACACCTTC.

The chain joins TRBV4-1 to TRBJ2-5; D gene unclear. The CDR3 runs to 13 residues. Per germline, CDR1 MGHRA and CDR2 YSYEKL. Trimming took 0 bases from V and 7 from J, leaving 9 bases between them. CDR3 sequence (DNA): TGCGCCAGCAGCCAAGAGCTCTACCGGACCCAGTACTTC. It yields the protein CASSQELYRTQYF.

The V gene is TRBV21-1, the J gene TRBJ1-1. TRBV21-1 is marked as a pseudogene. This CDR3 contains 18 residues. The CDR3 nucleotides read TGTGCCAGCAGCAAAGTGGGGATCGTGGAGGGTGGGGACACTGAAGCTTTCTTT. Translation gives CASSKVGIVEGGDTEAFF.

CDR3 in amino acids: CASSLEGTGGGYYEQYF. CDR3 bases: TGTGCCAGCAGCCTCGAGGGGACAGGGGGCGGTTACTACGAGCAGTACTTC. The chain joins TRBV13 to TRBJ2-7, with 12 bases that match TRBD1. Germline V gene sequence: CDR1 PRHDT, CDR2 FYEKMQ (reference sequence). This CDR3 spans 17 amino acids. The V segment lost 5 bases and the J segment 3 bases; nucleotides outside the gene matches: 11. The full variable domain, in which reference TRBV13 and TRBJ2-7 provide the parts outside the CDR3, is AAGVIQSPRHLIKEKRETATLKCYPIPRHDTVYWYQQGPGQDPQFLISFYEKMQSDKGSIPDRFSAQQFSDYHSELNMSSLELGDSALYFCASSLEGTGGGYYEQYFGPGTRLTVT.

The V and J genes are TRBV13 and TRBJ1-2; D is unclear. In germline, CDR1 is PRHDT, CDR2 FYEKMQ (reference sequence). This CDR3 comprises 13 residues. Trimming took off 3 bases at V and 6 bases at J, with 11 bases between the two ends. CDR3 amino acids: CASSFGVPDGYTF. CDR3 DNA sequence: TGTGCCAGCAGCTTTGGAGTCCCTGATGGCTACACCTTC.

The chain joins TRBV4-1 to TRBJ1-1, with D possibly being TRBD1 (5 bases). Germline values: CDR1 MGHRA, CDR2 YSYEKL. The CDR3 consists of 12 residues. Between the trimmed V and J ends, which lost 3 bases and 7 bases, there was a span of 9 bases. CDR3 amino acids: CASSQGTNEAFF. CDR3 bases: TGCGCCAGCAGCCAGGGGACTAATGAAGCTTTCTTT.

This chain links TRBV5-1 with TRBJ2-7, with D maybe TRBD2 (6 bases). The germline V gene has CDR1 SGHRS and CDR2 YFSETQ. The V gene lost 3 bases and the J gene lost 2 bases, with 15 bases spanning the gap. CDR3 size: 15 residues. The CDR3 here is CASSSSSGPPYEQYF. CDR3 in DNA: TGCGCCAGCAGCTCTTCCAGCGGGCCGCCCTACGAGCAGTACTTC.

Here the CDR3 DNA reads TGTGCCAGCAGCCCAGACACTAATTCGCAGTATTTT. Translating gives CASSPDTNSQYF. The rearrangement links TRBV3-1 (or the pseudogene TRBV3-2) to TRBJ2-3; D gene uncertain. The V gene's germline CDR1 is LGHDT and CDR2 YNNKEL (reference sequence). The V end was cut by 4 bases, the J end by 10 bases, with 12 bases between. CDR3 length: 12 amino acids.

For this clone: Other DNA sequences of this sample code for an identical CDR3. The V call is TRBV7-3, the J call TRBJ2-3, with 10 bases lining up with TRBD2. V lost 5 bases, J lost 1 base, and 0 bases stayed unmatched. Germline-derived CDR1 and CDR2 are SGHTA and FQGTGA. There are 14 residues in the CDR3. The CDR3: CASSLAGGTDTQYF. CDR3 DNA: TGTGCCAGCAGCCTAGCGGGGGGCACAGATACGCAGTATTTT.